These T cell receptor beta chains were read from a single sample in a study of T-cell reconstitution after alpha-beta-depleted transplantation in children. One entry per CDR3 protein, called by TCRdb with MiXCR from the PCR reads. The sample has 600,000 to 800,000 distinct CDR3 sequences, 13% seen once. The sample consisted of PBMCs, taken before TCRalphabeta/CD19-depleted stem cell transplant. These receptors were collected from a girl aged 2-10 years with congenital amegakaryocytic thrombocytopenia, due to receive a stem cell transplant. Both conserved end residues are part of each CDR3. A D gene is named only where the DNA matches it firmly. Only part of the rows carry a size: once, few, many, or a class if the clone is expanded.

CDR3 length: 15; clone size: NA; D gene: TRBD1; V gene: TRBV29-1; J gene: TRBJ2-3; CDR3 DNA: TGCAGCGTCGAGCAGGGGGCGCGGGATACAGATACGCAGTATTTT; CDR3 protein: CSVEQGARDTDTQYF
CDR3 length: 15; clone size: few; D gene: TRBD1; V gene: TRBV29-1; J gene: TRBJ2-3; CDR3 DNA: TGCAGCGTTGGCGACAGGGGGCGGTGGGGAGATACGCAGTATTTT; CDR3 protein: CSVGDRGRWGDTQYF
CDR3 length: 16; clone size: few; D gene: NA; V gene: TRBV12-3/TRBV12-4; J gene: TRBJ2-2; CDR3 DNA: TGTGCCAGCAGCCCTCTCTTCGGAGCTAGCACCGGGGAGCTGTTTTTT; CDR3 protein: CASSPLFGASTGELFF
CDR3 length: 16; clone size: many; D gene: NA; V gene: TRBV28; J gene: TRBJ2-2; CDR3 DNA: TGTGCCAGCAGTTTTTGGGACGCAATATACACCGGGGAGCTGTTTTTT; CDR3 protein: CASSFWDAIYTGELFF
CDR3 length: 14; clone size: many; D gene: NA; V gene: TRBV12-3/TRBV12-4; J gene: TRBJ2-7; CDR3 DNA: TGTGCCAGCAGTTTAAGTAGCGGAGCCTACGAGCAGTACTTC; CDR3 protein: CASSLSSGAYEQYF
CDR3 length: 13; clone size: many; D gene: NA; V gene: TRBV20-1; J gene: TRBJ2-7; CDR3 DNA: TGCAGTGCCTCGGGGCAGGGATTGTACGAGCAGTACTTC; CDR3 protein: CSASGQGLYEQYF
CDR3 length: 16; clone size: many; D gene: TRBD2; V gene: TRBV12-3/TRBV12-4; J gene: TRBJ2-3; CDR3 DNA: TGTGCCAGCAGGAAACTTAGCGGGAGTATGACAGATACGCAGTATTTT; CDR3 protein: CASRKLSGSMTDTQYF
CDR3 length: 15; clone size: few; D gene: TRBD2; V gene: TRBV3-1; J gene: TRBJ2-1; CDR3 DNA: TGTGCCAGCAGCCACACGGGACTAGATGGCAATGAGCAGTTCTTC; CDR3 protein: CASSHTGLDGNEQFF
CDR3 length: 13; clone size: many; D gene: NA; V gene: TRBV5-1; J gene: TRBJ2-2; CDR3 DNA: TGCGCCAGCAGATATTCTATCGCCGGGGAGCTGTTTTTT; CDR3 protein: CASRYSIAGELFF
CDR3 length: 13; clone size: NA; D gene: NA; V gene: TRBV29-1; J gene: TRBJ2-3; CDR3 DNA: TGCAGTGTTAGTAGGGGTTCAGCAGATACGCAGTATTTT; CDR3 protein: CSVSRGSADTQYF
CDR3 length: 17; clone size: NA; D gene: TRBD1; V gene: TRBV20-1; J gene: TRBJ2-7; CDR3 DNA: TGCTGTGCTAGTCAGGTTGGCGGGACAGGGGACTCCTACGAGCAGTACTTC; CDR3 protein: CCASQVGGTGDSYEQYF
CDR3 length: 11; clone size: many; D gene: NA; V gene: TRBV20-1; J gene: TRBJ2-1; CDR3 DNA: TGCAGTGCTAGCCCTAGTGGCGAGCAGTTCTTC; CDR3 protein: CSASPSGEQFF
CDR3 length: 14; clone size: NA; D gene: NA; V gene: TRBV30; J gene: TRBJ2-2; CDR3 DNA: TGTGCCTGGAGTGGCCTCGGGACGACCGGGGAGCTGTTTTTT; CDR3 protein: CAWSGLGTTGELFF
CDR3 length: 15; clone size: few; D gene: NA; V gene: TRBV20-1; J gene: TRBJ1-5; CDR3 DNA: TGCAGTGCCACGAAACAAGGACGTCGGGGTGAGCCCCAGCATTTT; CDR3 protein: CSATKQGRRGEPQHF
CDR3 length: 14; clone size: few; D gene: NA; V gene: TRBV7-9; J gene: TRBJ2-2; CDR3 DNA: TGTGCCAGCAGCAGCCCTGCAGCTCCCGGGGAGCTGTTTTTT; CDR3 protein: CASSSPAAPGELFF
CDR3 length: 17; clone size: NA; D gene: TRBD2; V gene: TRBV20-1; J gene: TRBJ2-1; CDR3 DNA: TGCAGTGCTAGTGGGCTAGCGGGACACGCATGGTACAATGAGCAGTTCTTC; CDR3 protein: CSASGLAGHAWYNEQFF
CDR3 length: 13; clone size: many; D gene: NA; V gene: TRBV10-3; J gene: TRBJ1-2; CDR3 DNA: TGTGCCATCAGTGTGAAAGAGGACTATGGCTACACCTTC; CDR3 protein: CAISVKEDYGYTF
CDR3 length: 15; clone size: NA; D gene: TRBD2; V gene: TRBV10-3; J gene: TRBJ2-7; CDR3 DNA: TGTGCCGTCGGGACTAGCGGGAGTCTGTCCTACGAGCAGTACTTC; CDR3 protein: CAVGTSGSLSYEQYF
CDR3 length: 12; clone size: many; D gene: TRBD1; V gene: TRBV29-1; J gene: TRBJ2-3; CDR3 DNA: TGCAGCACCGGGACAGGGGGAGATACGCAGTATTTT; CDR3 protein: CSTGTGGDTQYF
CDR3 length: 15; clone size: NA; D gene: NA; V gene: TRBV11-2; J gene: TRBJ2-5; CDR3 DNA: TGTGCCAGCAGCTTGGACCGATACGCTGGGGAGACCCAGTACTTC; CDR3 protein: CASSLDRYAGETQYF
CDR3 length: 17; clone size: NA; D gene: NA; V gene: TRBV3-1; J gene: TRBJ2-1; CDR3 DNA: TGTGCCTGCAGCCAAGTTAGGGGGGGGGACTCCTACAATGAGCAGTTCTTC; CDR3 protein: CACSQVRGGDSYNEQFF
CDR3 length: 14; clone size: many; D gene: TRBD1; V gene: TRBV15; J gene: TRBJ2-1; CDR3 DNA: TGTGCCACCAGCAACAGGGGAAATTACAATGAGCAGTTCTTC; CDR3 protein: CATSNRGNYNEQFF
CDR3 length: 14; clone size: many; D gene: TRBD1; V gene: TRBV29-1; J gene: TRBJ2-7; CDR3 DNA: TGCAGCGCTCAAAGTCGACAGGGAGTGTACGAGCAGTACTTC; CDR3 protein: CSAQSRQGVYEQYF
CDR3 length: 12; clone size: NA; D gene: TRBD1; V gene: TRBV6-6; J gene: TRBJ1-1; CDR3 DNA: TGTGCCAGCAGCCTGGACAGGGTTGAAGCTTTCTTT; CDR3 protein: CASSLDRVEAFF
CDR3 length: 15; clone size: many; D gene: NA; V gene: TRBV28; J gene: TRBJ2-5; CDR3 DNA: TGTGCCAGCGCCGGGGCTCGCCAAATGCAAGAGACCCAGTACTTC; CDR3 protein: CASAGARQMQETQYF
CDR3 length: 14; clone size: few; D gene: TRBD2; V gene: TRBV12-3/TRBV12-4; J gene: TRBJ2-1; CDR3 DNA: TGTGCCAGCAGTTATAGCGGGAGCGCCGATGAGCAGTTCTTC; CDR3 protein: CASSYSGSADEQFF